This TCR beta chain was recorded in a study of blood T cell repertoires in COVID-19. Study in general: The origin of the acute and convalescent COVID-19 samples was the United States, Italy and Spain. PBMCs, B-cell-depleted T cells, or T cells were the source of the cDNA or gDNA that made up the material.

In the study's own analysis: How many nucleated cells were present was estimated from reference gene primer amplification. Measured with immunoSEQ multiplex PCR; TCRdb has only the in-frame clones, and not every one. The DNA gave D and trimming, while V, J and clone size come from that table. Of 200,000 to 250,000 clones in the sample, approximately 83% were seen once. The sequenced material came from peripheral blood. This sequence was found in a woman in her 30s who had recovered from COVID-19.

As DNA, the CDR3 is TGTGCCAGTAGTATCCCCGGACAGGGAGAGGGAAACACCATATATTTT. Translating it yields CASSIPGQGEGNTIYF. The V and J genes are TRBV19 and TRBJ1-3, with TRBD1 matching over 8 bases. V lost 3 bases to trimming and J lost 4 bases; unmatched junction nucleotides: 8. The CDR3 is 16 residues long. Germline CDR1 reads LNHDA; CDR2 reads SQIVND (reference sequence).